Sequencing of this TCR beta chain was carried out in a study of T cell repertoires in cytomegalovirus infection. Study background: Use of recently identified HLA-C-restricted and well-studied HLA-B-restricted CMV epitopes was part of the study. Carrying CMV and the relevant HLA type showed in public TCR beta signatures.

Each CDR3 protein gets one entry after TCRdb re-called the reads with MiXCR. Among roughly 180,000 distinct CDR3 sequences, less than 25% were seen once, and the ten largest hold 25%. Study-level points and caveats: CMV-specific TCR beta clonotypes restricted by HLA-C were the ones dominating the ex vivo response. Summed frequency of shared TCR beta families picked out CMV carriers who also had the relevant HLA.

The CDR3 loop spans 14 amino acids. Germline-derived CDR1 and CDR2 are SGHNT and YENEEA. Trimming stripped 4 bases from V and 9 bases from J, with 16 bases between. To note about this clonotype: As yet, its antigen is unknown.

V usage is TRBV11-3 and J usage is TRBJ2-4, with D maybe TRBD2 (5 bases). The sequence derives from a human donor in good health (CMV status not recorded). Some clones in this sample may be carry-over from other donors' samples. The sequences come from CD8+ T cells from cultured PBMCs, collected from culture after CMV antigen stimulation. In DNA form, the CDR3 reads TGTGCCAGCAGCTCCTTCGGAGAGGCGGGCATTCAGTACTTC. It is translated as CASSSFGEAGIQYF.